This TCR beta chain was captured by sequencing in a study of blood T cell repertoires in COVID-19. Looking at the study overall: Sites across the United States, Italy and Spain contributed samples from acute and convalescent COVID-19. From T cells, B-cell-depleted T cells, or PBMCs came the material, which was cDNA or gDNA.

The assay was immunoSEQ multiplex PCR, and TCRdb's table has in-frame clones only and misses some. The data contain fewer than 350,000 clones, nearly 90% of them seen just once; the ten biggest clones take up about 1.7%. This clone was seen more than once but under ten times. V was pared by 2 bases and J by 3 bases, with 10 bases between. Germline V gene sequence: CDR1 KGHDR, CDR2 SFDVKD. This CDR3 is 15 amino acids long. V usage is TRBV24-1 and J usage is TRBJ2-1; D not certain. This TCR was recovered from a woman in her late teens or twenties with acute COVID-19. The sample taken for sequencing was PBMCs or T cells enriched from blood (not recorded which). The CDR3 sequence is CATSDSSGFYNEQFF. The DNA for the CDR3 is TGTGCCACCAGTGATTCGTCAGGTTTCTACAATGAGCAGTTCTTC.